This T cell receptor (beta chain) is from a study of blood T cell repertoires in COVID-19. Study information: The United States, Italy and Spain supplied acute and convalescent COVID-19 samples. T cells, B-cell-depleted T cells, or PBMCs provided the cDNA or gDNA that served as material.

Produced via immunoSEQ multiplex PCR; TCRdb's table is partial and in-frame only. The sample has about 200,000 clones, over 80% seen once; the top ten hold less than 1.5%. The junction had 7 bases not matched to a gene; V was cut back by 6 bases and J by 1 base. CDR3 length: 15 amino acids. Germline V lookup: CDR1 SGHAT, CDR2 FQNNGV. Recovery among Cohort 3 donors was established by two negative PCRs, clearance, or symptom resolution. The sequence was obtained from a man aged 25 to 40 who had recovered from COVID-19. The material sequenced was PBMCs or T cells enriched from blood (not recorded which). The rearrangement uses TRBV11-2 and TRBJ2-7; 9 nucleotides align to TRBD1. The CDR3 sequence is CASRAGTGLSYEQYF. CDR3 DNA sequence: TGTGCCAGCAGAGCCGGGACAGGGCTTTCCTACGAGCAGTACTTC.